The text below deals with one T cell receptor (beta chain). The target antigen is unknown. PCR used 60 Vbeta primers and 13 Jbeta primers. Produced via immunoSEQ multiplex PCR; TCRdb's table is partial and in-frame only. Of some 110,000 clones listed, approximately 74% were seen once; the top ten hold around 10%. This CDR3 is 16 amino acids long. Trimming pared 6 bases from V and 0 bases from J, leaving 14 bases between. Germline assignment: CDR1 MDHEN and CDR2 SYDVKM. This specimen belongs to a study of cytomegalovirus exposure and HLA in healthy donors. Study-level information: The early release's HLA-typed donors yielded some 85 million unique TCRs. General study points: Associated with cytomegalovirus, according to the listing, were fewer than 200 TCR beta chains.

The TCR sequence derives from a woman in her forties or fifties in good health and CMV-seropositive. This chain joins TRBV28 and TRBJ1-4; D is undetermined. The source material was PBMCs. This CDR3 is CASSPSPTPTNEKLFF. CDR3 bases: TGTGCCAGCAGCCCCTCCCCGACTCCAACTAATGAAAAACTGTTTTTT.